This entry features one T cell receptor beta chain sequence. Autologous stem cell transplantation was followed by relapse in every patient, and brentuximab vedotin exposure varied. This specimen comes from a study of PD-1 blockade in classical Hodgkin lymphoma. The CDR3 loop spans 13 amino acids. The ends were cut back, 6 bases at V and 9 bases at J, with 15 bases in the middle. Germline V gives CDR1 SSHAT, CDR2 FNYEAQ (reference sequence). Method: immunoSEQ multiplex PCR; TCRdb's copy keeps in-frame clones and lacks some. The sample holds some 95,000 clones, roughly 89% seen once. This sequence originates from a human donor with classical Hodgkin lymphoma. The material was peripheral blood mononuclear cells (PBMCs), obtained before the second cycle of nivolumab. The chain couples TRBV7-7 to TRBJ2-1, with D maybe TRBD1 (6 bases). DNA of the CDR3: TGTGCCAGCAGTCATTCCCCAGGGGCTGAGCAGTTCTTC. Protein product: CASSHSPGAEQFF. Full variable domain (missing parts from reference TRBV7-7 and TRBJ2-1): GAGVSQSPRYKVTKRGQDVTLRCDPISSHATLYWYQQALGQGPEFLTYFNYEAQPDKSGLPSDRFSAERPEGSISTLTIQRTEQRDSAMYRCASSHSPGAEQFFGPGTRLTVL.